These 19 T cell receptor beta chains were sequenced from one sample in a study of siplizumab effects on memory and regulatory T cells. The table came from immunoSEQ multiplex PCR; TCRdb's copy has only in-frame clones and leaves some out. This table has around 100,000 clones, over 85% appearing once. Sequenced material: Tregs sorted from blood. The source of these receptors is a human donor in good health.

The chain recombines TRBV6-1 with TRBJ2-2; perhaps TRBD1 as D (6 bases). V lost 6 bases to trimming and J lost 6 bases, with 17 bases between them. This CDR3 is built from 15 residues. Germline CDR1 MNHNS, CDR2 SASEGT. The CDR3 nucleotides are TGTGCCAGCAGGATCTCTATACAGGGACCCGGGGAGCTGTTTTTT. It specifies CASRISIQGPGELFF.

The chain links TRBV14 to TRBJ2-5; D tentatively fits TRBD1 or TRBD2 (7 bases each). The CDR3 length is 18 residues. The V gene's germline CDR1 is SGHDN and CDR2 FVKESK. The V gene lost 3 bases and the J gene lost 4 bases, with 24 bases spanning the gap. CDR3 amino acids: CASSHPSGTANRRETQYF. In DNA, the CDR3 is TGTGCCAGCAGCCATCCAAGCGGGACAGCAAACCGGCGAGAGACCCAGTACTTC. The full variable domain, rest sourced from reference TRBV14 and TRBJ2-5, is EAGVTQFPSHSVIEKGQTVTLRCDPISGHDNLYWYRRVMGKEIKFLLHFVKESKQDESGMPNNRFLAERTGGTYSTLKVQPAELEDSGVYFCASSHPSGTANRRETQYFGPGTRLLVL.

The chain employs TRBV11-3 and TRBJ2-1, with 10 bases identical to TRBD2. V dropped 5 bases and J dropped 3; count of bases not matched to a gene: 7. The CDR3 consists of 16 residues. Germline CDR1 and CDR2: SGHNT and YENEEA. CDR3 in amino acids: CASSATLAGGYNEQFF. The DNA of the CDR3 is TGTGCCAGCAGCGCTACCTTAGCGGGAGGCTACAATGAGCAGTTCTTC.

The chain has TRBV5-4 and TRBJ2-3; D may be TRBD2 (6 bases). Trimming took off 3 bases at V and 0 bases at J, with 11 bases between the two ends. The CDR3 contains 15 residues. Germline V gives CDR1 SGHNT, CDR2 YYREEE (reference sequence). CDR3 region: CASSWDFFSTDTQYF. The DNA for the CDR3 is TGTGCCAGCAGCTGGGACTTTTTCAGCACAGATACGCAGTATTTT.

V is TRBV7-3 and J is TRBJ2-1, with a weak D call TRBD1 (6 bases). This CDR3 is built from 12 residues. Trimming left V 2 bases short and J 15 bases short, with 14 bases between. In germline, CDR1 is SGHTA, CDR2 FQGTGA. The CDR3, as DNA: TGTGCCAGCAGCTTAGGGGCAGGACAGCGGTTCTTC. This translates into CASSLGAGQRFF.

V is TRBV7-8 and J is TRBJ1-5; D ambiguous. Per the germline V gene, CDR1 is SGHVS and CDR2 is FQNEAQ. V dropped 1 base and J dropped 5 bases, with 9 bases sitting between them. The length of the CDR3 is 14 residues. The CDR3 coding sequence is TGTGCCAGCAGCTTAGAGGGCGGGTATCAGCCCCAGCATTTT. Protein sequence: CASSLEGGYQPQHF.

The sample holds a few counts of this clone. The chain joins TRBV5-1 to TRBJ2-5, with D perhaps matching TRBD1 or TRBD2 (6 bases each). V gave up 0 bases and J gave up 2 bases, with 14 bases separating them. Germline V gene data show CDR1 as SGHRS and CDR2 as YFSETQ. The CDR3 sequence is 16 residues long. The CDR3 region is CASSLALGGGQETQYF. The CDR3 nucleotides are TGCGCCAGCAGCTTGGCGCTAGGAGGGGGGCAAGAGACCCAGTACTTC.

The chain is built from TRBV5-1 and TRBJ1-1; D may be TRBD1 (5 bases). The ends were cut back, 3 bases at V and 7 bases at J, with 13 bases in the middle. CDR3 size: 13 residues. Germline V gene sequence: CDR1 SGHRS, CDR2 YFSETQ. CDR3: CASSYKEGIEAFF. CDR3 in DNA: TGCGCCAGCAGCTATAAAGAGGGGATTGAAGCTTTCTTT.

V and J are TRBV18 and TRBJ1-1; D may be TRBD1 (6 bases). The CDR3 runs 14 residues. Germline assignment: CDR1 KGHSH and CDR2 LQKENI. The V and J ends lost 2 bases and 4 bases respectively, with 11 bases between them. In DNA form, the CDR3 reads TGTGCCAGCTCACCAACAAGGGGGACCACTGAAGCTTTCTTT. It is translated as CASSPTRGTTEAFF.

This clone was counted a single time. The V and J genes are TRBV5-1 and TRBJ1-2; unclear D gene. The CDR3 is made up of 12 amino acids. Trimming left V 4 bases short and J 5 bases short, with 9 bases between. Germline CDR1 reads SGHRS; CDR2 reads YFSETQ. CDR3 bases: TGCGCCAGCAGCGTCAGTGAATATGGCTACACCTTC. Translated, it gives CASSVSEYGYTF.

The V and J genes are TRBV5-1 and TRBJ2-3; 8 bases map to TRBD1. V shed 0 bases and J 3 bases; nucleotides not matched to a gene: 3. Germline assignment: CDR1 SGHRS and CDR2 YFSETQ. The CDR3 runs 15 residues. The CDR3 DNA reads as TGCGCCAGCAGCTTGGACGGACAGGGAACAGATACGCAGTATTTT. Amino acid sequence: CASSLDGQGTDTQYF.

This clone was counted a single time. V and J are TRBV10-1 and TRBJ2-7; TRBD1 or TRBD2 may be the D gene (5 bases each). CDR1 and CDR2 (germline): WNHNN, SYGVQD (reference sequence). V was shortened by 6 bases and J by 3 bases, with 12 bases between the two germline ends. The CDR3 has 13 residues. Here the CDR3 DNA reads TGCGCCAGCAGCGGGACCGTAGGCTACGAGCAGTACTTC. Protein sequence: CASSGTVGYEQYF.

V gene TRBV19 combines with J gene TRBJ2-5, with D unresolved. The V gene's germline CDR1 is LNHDA and CDR2 SQIVND (reference sequence). The ends were cut back, 4 bases at V and 5 bases at J, with 14 bases in the middle. This CDR3 has 14 residues. CDR3 sequence: CASSTLRAPETQYF. CDR3 DNA: TGTGCCAGTAGTACACTCAGAGCTCCGGAGACCCAGTACTTC.

This clone came up once. This chain connects TRBV9 to TRBJ1-2, with 9 positions matching TRBD1. In germline, CDR1 is SGDLS, CDR2 YYNGEE. The junction had 6 bases not matched to a gene; V was cut back by 0 bases and J by 0 bases. The CDR3 covers 17 residues. Here the CDR3 DNA reads TGTGCCAGCAGCGTAGACAGGGGGCGACTTGCTAACTATGGCTACACCTTC. This encodes CASSVDRGRLANYGYTF. Drawing the rest from reference TRBV9 and TRBJ1-2, the complete variable domain is DSGVTQTPKHLITATGQRVTLRCSPRSGDLSVYWYQQSLDQGLQFLIQYYNGEERAKGNILERFSAQQFPDLHSELNLSSLELGDSALYFCASSVDRGRLANYGYTFGSGTRLTVV.

This sequence joins TRBV5-1 and TRBJ2-1; 7 positions match TRBD2. V gave up 7 bases and J gave up 12 bases; unmatched junction bases: 10. The CDR3 runs to 12 residues. Germline assignment: CDR1 SGHRS and CDR2 YFSETQ. The DNA for the CDR3 is TGCGCCAGCCGGGGGGAGCCCCCGGGGCAGTTCTTC. Its translation: CASRGEPPGQFF.

This chain links TRBV19 with TRBJ2-1, with D tentatively TRBD2 (6 bases). CDR1 is LNHDA, CDR2 SQIVND, per germline (reference sequence). Trimming pared 5 bases from V and 4 bases from J, leaving 18 bases between. CDR3 size: 16 residues. The CDR3 sequence is CASSPLSGSSYNEQFF. Written as DNA, the CDR3 is TGTGCCAGTAGTCCCTTATCCGGGAGTAGTTACAATGAGCAGTTCTTC.

V usage is TRBV19 and J usage is TRBJ2-3; 11 positions agree with TRBD1. Per the germline V gene, CDR1 is LNHDA and CDR2 is SQIVND (reference sequence). The CDR3 has 15 residues. With 4 bases clipped from V and 5 bases from J, the junction kept 5 bases outside the gene matches. This chain's CDR3 is CASSRPGQGVDTQYF. The CDR3 region has the DNA TGTGCCAGTAGTAGGCCGGGACAGGGGGTAGATACGCAGTATTTT.

CDR3 amino acids: CASSLVASGGLSSYNEQFF. The CDR3 nucleotides read TGTGCCAGCAGCTTAGTGGCTAGCGGGGGGTTAAGCTCCTACAATGAGCAGTTCTTC. This chain links TRBV7-2 with TRBJ2-1; 11 bases agree with TRBD2. This CDR3 region has 19 residues. The germline V gene encodes CDR1 SGHTA and CDR2 FQGNSA. Losses at the gene ends were 1 base for V and 0 bases for J; bases not matched to a gene: 8.

This clone occurred once. The chain uses TRBV9 and TRBJ2-5; no clear D gene. The length of the CDR3 is 14 residues. V was pared by 0 bases and J by 7 bases, with 13 bases between. Germline lookup yields CDR1 SGDLS and CDR2 YYNGEE. The CDR3 DNA follows: TGTGCCAGCAGCGTAGCAGGCCCTTTGCCGACCCAGTACTTC. It encodes CASSVAGPLPTQYF.